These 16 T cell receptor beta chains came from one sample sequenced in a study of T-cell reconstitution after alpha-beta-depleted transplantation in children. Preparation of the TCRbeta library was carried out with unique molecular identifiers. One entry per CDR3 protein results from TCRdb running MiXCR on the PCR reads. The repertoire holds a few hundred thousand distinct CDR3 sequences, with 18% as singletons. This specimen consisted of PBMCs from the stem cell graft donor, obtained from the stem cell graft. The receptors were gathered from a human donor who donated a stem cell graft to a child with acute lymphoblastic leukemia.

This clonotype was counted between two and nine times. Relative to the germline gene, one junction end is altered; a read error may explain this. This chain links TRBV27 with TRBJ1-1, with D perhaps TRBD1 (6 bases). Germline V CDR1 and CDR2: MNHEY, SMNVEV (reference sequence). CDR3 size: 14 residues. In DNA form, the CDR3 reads TGTGCCAGCAGCTTATGGGGGGCTGAGACTGAAGCTTTCTTT. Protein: CASSLWGAETEAFF.

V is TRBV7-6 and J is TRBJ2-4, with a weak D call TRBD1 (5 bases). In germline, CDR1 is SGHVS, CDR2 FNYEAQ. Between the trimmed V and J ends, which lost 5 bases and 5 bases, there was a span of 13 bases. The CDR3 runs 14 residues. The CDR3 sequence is CASSEEQGQNIQYF. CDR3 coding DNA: TGTGCCAGCAGCGAGGAGCAGGGCCAAAACATTCAGTACTTC.

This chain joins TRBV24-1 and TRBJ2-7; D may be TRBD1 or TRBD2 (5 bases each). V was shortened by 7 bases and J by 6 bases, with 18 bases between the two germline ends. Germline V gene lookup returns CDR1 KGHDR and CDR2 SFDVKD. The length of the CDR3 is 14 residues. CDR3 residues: CATRETGTGSEQYF. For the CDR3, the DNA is TGTGCCACCAGGGAAACCGGGACGGGCAGCGAGCAGTACTTC.

The CDR3 is CSATAGGDTEAFF. CDR3 nucleotides: TGCAGTGCTACCGCCGGGGGAGACACTGAAGCTTTCTTT. The V and J genes are TRBV20-1 and TRBJ1-1; a weak D match, TRBD1 (5 bases). The germline V gene has CDR1 DFQATT and CDR2 SNEGSKA (reference sequence). The CDR3 runs to 13 residues. V lost 4 bases to trimming and J lost 3 bases, with 12 bases between them.

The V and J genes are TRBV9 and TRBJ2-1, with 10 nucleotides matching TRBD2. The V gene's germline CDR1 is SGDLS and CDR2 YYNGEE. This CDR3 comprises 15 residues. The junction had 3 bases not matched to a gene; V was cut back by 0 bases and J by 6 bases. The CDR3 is CASSVVPSGSNEQFF. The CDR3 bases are TGTGCCAGCAGCGTAGTTCCTAGCGGGAGCAATGAGCAGTTCTTC.

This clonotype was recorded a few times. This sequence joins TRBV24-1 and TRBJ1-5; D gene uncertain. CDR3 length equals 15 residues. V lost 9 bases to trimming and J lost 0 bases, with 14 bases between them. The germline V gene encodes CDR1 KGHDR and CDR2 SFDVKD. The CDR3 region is CATAPPGNSNQPQHF. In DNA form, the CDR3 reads TGTGCCACCGCGCCACCGGGGAATAGCAATCAGCCCCAGCATTTT.

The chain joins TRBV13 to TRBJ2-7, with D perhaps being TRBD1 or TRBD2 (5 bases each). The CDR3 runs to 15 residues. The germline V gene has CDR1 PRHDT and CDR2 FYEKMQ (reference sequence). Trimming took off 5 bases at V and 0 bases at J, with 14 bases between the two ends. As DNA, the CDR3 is TGTGCCAGCAGCCGCCGCTGGGGGAGCTCCTACGAGCAGTACTTC. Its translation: CASSRRWGSSYEQYF. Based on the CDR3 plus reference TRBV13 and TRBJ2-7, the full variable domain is AAGVIQSPRHLIKEKRETATLKCYPIPRHDTVYWYQQGPGQDPQFLISFYEKMQSDKGSIPDRFSAQQFSDYHSELNMSSLELGDSALYFCASSRRWGSSYEQYFGPGTRLTVT.

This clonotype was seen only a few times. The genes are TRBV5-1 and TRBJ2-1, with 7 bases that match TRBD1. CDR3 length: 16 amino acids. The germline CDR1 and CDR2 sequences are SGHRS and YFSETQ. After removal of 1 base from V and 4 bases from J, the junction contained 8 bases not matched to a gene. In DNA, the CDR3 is TGCGCCAGCAGCTTGACGACAGGGCAAAGGTACAATGAGCAGTTCTTC. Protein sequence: CASSLTTGQRYNEQFF.

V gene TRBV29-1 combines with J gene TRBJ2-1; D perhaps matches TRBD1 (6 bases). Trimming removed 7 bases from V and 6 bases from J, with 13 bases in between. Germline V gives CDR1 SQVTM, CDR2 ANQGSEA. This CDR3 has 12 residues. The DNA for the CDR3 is TGCAGCGGGGGGCAGAGGCCCAATGAGCAGTTCTTC. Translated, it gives CSGGQRPNEQFF.

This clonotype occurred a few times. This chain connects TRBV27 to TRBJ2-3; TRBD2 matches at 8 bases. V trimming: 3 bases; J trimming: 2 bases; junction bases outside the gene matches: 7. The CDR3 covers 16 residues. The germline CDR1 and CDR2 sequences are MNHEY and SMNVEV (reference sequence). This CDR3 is CASSFGTGGITDTQYF. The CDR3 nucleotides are TGTGCCAGCAGTTTTGGTACGGGAGGGATCACAGATACGCAGTATTTT.

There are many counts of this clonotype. The CDR3 DNA follows: TGTGCCAGCAGTTTGGGGCCGCGAGAGCAGTTCTTC. Amino acids: CASSLGPREQFF. The rearrangement links TRBV12-3 or TRBV12-4 to TRBJ2-1; tentative D call: TRBD1 (5 bases). Deletions cut 3 bases from V and 10 bases from J, with 10 bases between. The length of the CDR3 is 12 residues.

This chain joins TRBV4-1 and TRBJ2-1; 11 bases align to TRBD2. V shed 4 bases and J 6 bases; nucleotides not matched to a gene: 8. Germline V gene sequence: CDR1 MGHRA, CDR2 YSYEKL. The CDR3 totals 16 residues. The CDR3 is CASSPVSGRAVNEQFF. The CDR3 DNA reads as TGCGCCAGCAGCCCAGTTAGCGGGAGGGCCGTCAATGAGCAGTTCTTC.

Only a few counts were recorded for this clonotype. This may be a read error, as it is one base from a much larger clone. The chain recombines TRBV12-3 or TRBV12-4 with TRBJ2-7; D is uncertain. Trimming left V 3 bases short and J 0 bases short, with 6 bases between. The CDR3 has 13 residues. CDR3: CASSFGNSYEQYF. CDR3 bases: TGTGCCAGCAGTTTTGGGAACTCCTACGAGCAGTACTTC.

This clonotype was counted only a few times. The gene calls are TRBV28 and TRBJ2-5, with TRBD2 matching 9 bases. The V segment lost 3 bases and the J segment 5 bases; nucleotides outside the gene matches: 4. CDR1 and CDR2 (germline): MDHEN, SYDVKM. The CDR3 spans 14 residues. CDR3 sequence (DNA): TGTGCCAGCAGTTTTCGCGGGGGGGACGAGACCCAGTACTTC. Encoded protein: CASSFRGGDETQYF.

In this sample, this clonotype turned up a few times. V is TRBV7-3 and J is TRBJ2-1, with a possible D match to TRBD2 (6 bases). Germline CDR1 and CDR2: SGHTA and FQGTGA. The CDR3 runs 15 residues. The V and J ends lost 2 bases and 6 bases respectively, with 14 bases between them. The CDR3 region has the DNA TGTGCCAGCAGCTTACGTGGGGGGTTCTCCAATGAGCAGTTCTTC. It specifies CASSLRGGFSNEQFF.

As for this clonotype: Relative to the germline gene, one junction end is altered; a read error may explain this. The CDR3 nucleotides read TGTGGCAGCAGCCAAGAGCTCGAGGACAGATACACAGATACGCAGTATTTT. Protein: CGSSQELEDRYTDTQYF. V is TRBV4-2 and J is TRBJ2-3; perhaps TRBD1 as D (6 bases). Germline CDR1 is LGHNA and CDR2 is YNFKEQ. The CDR3 consists of 17 residues.